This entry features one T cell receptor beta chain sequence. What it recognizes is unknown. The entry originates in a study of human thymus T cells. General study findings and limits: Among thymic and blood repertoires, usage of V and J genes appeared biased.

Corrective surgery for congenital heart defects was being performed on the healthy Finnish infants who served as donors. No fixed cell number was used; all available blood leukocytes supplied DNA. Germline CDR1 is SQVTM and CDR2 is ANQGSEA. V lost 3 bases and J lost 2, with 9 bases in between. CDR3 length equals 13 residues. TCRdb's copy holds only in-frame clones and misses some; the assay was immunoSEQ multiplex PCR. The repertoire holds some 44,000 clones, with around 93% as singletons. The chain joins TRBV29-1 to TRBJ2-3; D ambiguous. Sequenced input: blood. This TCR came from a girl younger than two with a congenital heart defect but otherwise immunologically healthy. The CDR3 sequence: CSVETGLTDTQYF. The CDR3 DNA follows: TGCAGCGTTGAGACGGGCCTCACAGATACGCAGTATTTT.